These 20 T cell receptor beta chains were sequenced from one sample in a study of cytomegalovirus exposure and HLA in healthy donors. Use of 60 Vbeta and 13 Jbeta primers characterized the PCR. Method: immunoSEQ multiplex PCR; TCRdb's copy keeps in-frame clones and lacks some. The data contain around 99,000 clones, roughly 80% of them singletons. Specimen: PBMCs. The origin of the receptors is a man aged 45-65 years in good health and CMV-seropositive.

The CDR3 spells CASSAASGGVGYF. The CDR3 DNA reads as TGTGCCAGCAGCGCGGCAAGCGGGGGTGTGGGGTACTTC. The chain combines TRBV5-5 with TRBJ2-7; 8 positions match TRBD2. The ends lost 4 bases at V and 12 bases at J; junction bases unmatched: 12. In germline, CDR1 is SGHKS, CDR2 YYEKEE (reference sequence). The CDR3 length is 13 residues. Full variable domain (rest looked up from reference TRBV5-5 and TRBJ2-7): DAGVTQSPTHLIKTRGQQVTLRCSPISGHKSVSWYQQVLGQGPQFIFQYYEKEERGRGNFPDRFSARQFPNYSSELNVNALLLGDSALYLCASSAASGGVGYFGPGTRLTVT.

The V gene is TRBV12-5, the J gene TRBJ2-7; 7 positions match TRBD1. This CDR3 has 14 amino acids. Germline values: CDR1 LGHNT, CDR2 FRNRAP. The trim removed 6 bases at V and 0 bases at J, leaving 5 bases unmatched. The CDR3 spells CASGQGGGSYEQYF. CDR3 DNA: TGTGCTAGTGGCCAAGGGGGCGGCTCCTACGAGCAGTACTTC.

The chain has TRBV6-5 and TRBJ1-2; no firm D call. Germline values: CDR1 MNHEY, CDR2 SVGAGI. V lost 0 bases and J lost 7, with 18 bases in between. This CDR3 contains 16 residues. The CDR3 region has the DNA TGTGCCAGCAGTTACTCGGCGGGCAGGTTGGCATCTGGCTACACCTTC. Amino acid sequence: CASSYSAGRLASGYTF.

The chain employs TRBV10-3 and TRBJ2-7, with D possibly being TRBD2 (6 bases). Germline CDR1 ENHRY, CDR2 SYGVKD. The CDR3 extends over 11 amino acids. Trimming stripped 4 bases from V and 9 bases from J, with 10 bases between. CDR3 region: CAISGGVGQYF. The DNA for the CDR3 is TGTGCCATCAGTGGGGGGGTCGGGCAGTACTTC.

This rearrangement joins TRBV7-2 to TRBJ2-3, with a possible D match to TRBD1 (5 bases). Germline V lookup: CDR1 SGHTA, CDR2 FQGNSA. Trimming took 1 base from V and 4 from J, leaving 12 bases between them. CDR3 length: 15 amino acids. The CDR3 region is CASSLVKGRADTQYF. CDR3 in DNA: TGTGCCAGCAGCTTAGTGAAGGGGCGCGCAGATACGCAGTATTTT.

The chain joins TRBV4-1 to TRBJ2-5; D might be TRBD2 (6 bases). The V and J ends lost 1 base and 5 bases respectively, with 11 bases between them. Germline V CDR1 and CDR2: MGHRA, YSYEKL. The CDR3 is made up of 14 amino acids. In DNA, the CDR3 is TGCGCCAGCAGCCAAGTCGGAGGGTTGGAGACCCAGTACTTC. Its translation is CASSQVGGLETQYF.

The J gene is TRBJ2-5, the V gene TRBV29-1, with TRBD1 matching 7 bases. The CDR3 has 13 residues. The junction had 7 bases not matched to a gene; V was cut back by 7 bases and J by 2 bases. From germline, CDR1 is SQVTM and CDR2 ANQGSEA. DNA of the CDR3: TGCAGCGCAACCGACAGGGTTCAAGAGACCCAGTACTTC. Amino acids: CSATDRVQETQYF.

The chain has TRBV19 and TRBJ2-5, with a possible D match to TRBD2 (6 bases). V lost 3 bases to trimming and J lost 1 base, with 9 bases between them. The CDR3 sequence is 14 residues long. The germline gives CDR1 LNHDA, CDR2 SQIVND (reference sequence). The CDR3 sequence is CASSISSAQETQYF. The CDR3, as DNA: TGTGCCAGTAGTATTTCTAGCGCCCAAGAGACCCAGTACTTC.

This clone has a handful of counts. This chain links TRBV19 with TRBJ1-4, with D perhaps matching TRBD1 (5 bases). CDR1 is LNHDA, CDR2 SQIVND, per germline (reference sequence). Trimming removed 3 bases from V and 5 bases from J, with 13 bases in between. The length of the CDR3 is 15 residues. This CDR3 is CASSIGGARNEKLFF. The CDR3 DNA sequence: TGTGCCAGTAGTATCGGCGGGGCACGAAATGAAAAACTGTTTTTT.

The V gene is TRBV9, the J gene TRBJ2-5; possibly TRBD2 for D (6 bases). The germline V gene has CDR1 SGDLS and CDR2 YYNGEE. The CDR3 is made up of 16 amino acids. The V gene lost 3 bases and the J gene lost 2 bases, with 17 bases spanning the gap. CDR3 amino acids: CASSGEWGVGQETQYF. CDR3 nucleotides: TGTGCCAGCAGCGGAGAGTGGGGGGTTGGGCAAGAGACCCAGTACTTC.

V is TRBV23-1 and J is TRBJ1-2; D unresolved. TRBV23-1 is reported as an ORF; its role is uncertain. The V end was cut by 1 base, the J end by 7 bases, with 4 bases between. The CDR3 has 11 residues. In DNA, the CDR3 is TGCGCCAGCAGTCAATACAGTGGCTACACCTTC. This encodes CASSQYSGYTF.

This clone has a single count. The V call is TRBV7-9, the J call TRBJ1-3; D gene ambiguous. CDR3 length: 15 amino acids. CDR1 and CDR2 (germline): SEHNR, FQNEAQ (reference sequence). Trimming left V 7 bases short and J 4 bases short, with 17 bases between. CDR3 sequence: CASNPESLRGNTIYF. The CDR3 DNA sequence: TGTGCCAGCAACCCCGAGAGCTTGAGGGGAAACACCATATATTTT.

CDR3 loop: CASSWGLDRGRSYEQYF. DNA for the CDR3: TGTGCCAGCAGCTGGGGCCTTGACAGGGGACGGAGTTACGAGCAGTACTTC. The chain links TRBV7-2 to TRBJ2-7; TRBD1 matches at 8 bases. CDR3 length: 17 residues. CDR1 and CDR2 from the germline V gene are SGHTA and FQGNSA. V lost 4 bases, J lost 4 bases, and 15 bases stayed unmatched.

The V and J genes are TRBV4-2 and TRBJ2-1; 12 nucleotides agree with TRBD2. J gave up 1 base and V 1 base, and 5 bases lay outside the gene matches. The CDR3 loop spans 18 amino acids. Germline V CDR1 and CDR2: LGHNA, YNFKEQ. For the CDR3, the DNA is TGTGCCAGCAGCCAAGGGGCTAGCGGGGGGGGTTCCTACAATGAGCAGTTCTTC. Translation gives CASSQGASGGGSYNEQFF.

This CDR3 is CASSVDGEWTEAFF. The DNA for the CDR3 is TGTGCCAGCAGCGTAGACGGGGAATGGACTGAAGCTTTCTTT. This rearrangement joins TRBV9 to TRBJ1-1; D is ambiguous. In germline, CDR1 is SGDLS, CDR2 YYNGEE. The length of the CDR3 is 14 residues. The V and J ends lost 0 bases and 5 bases respectively, with 11 bases between them.

The rearrangement uses TRBV27 and TRBJ2-7; 7 bases match TRBD1. V lost 7 bases to trimming and J lost 3 bases; unmatched junction nucleotides: 6. This CDR3 region has 13 residues. The germline gives CDR1 MNHEY, CDR2 SMNVEV (reference sequence). For the CDR3, the DNA is TGTGCCAGCATGGGACAGACAATCTACGAGCAGTACTTC. Translation: CASMGQTIYEQYF.

This clone showed up just a few times. This chain connects TRBV29-1 to TRBJ1-2; 9 bases are a match to TRBD1. The CDR3 spans 14 residues. With V trimmed by 0 bases and J by 7 bases, 6 bases remained unmatched. CDR1 is SQVTM, CDR2 ANQGSEA, per germline. The DNA for the CDR3 is TGCAGCGTTGAAGATACGGGACAGGGATCTGGCTACACCTTC. The encoded protein is CSVEDTGQGSGYTF.

DNA for the CDR3: TGTGCCAGCTCTGGGATGGGGCCCTATAATTCACCCCTCCACTTT. Protein product: CASSGMGPYNSPLHF. V and J are TRBV25-1 and TRBJ1-6, with a tentative D call TRBD1 (5 bases). V shed 8 bases and J shed 2 bases, with 13 bases lying between them. The CDR3 consists of 15 residues. Germline assignment: CDR1 MGHDK and CDR2 SYGVNS. The full variable domain, its missing parts supplied by reference TRBV25-1 and TRBJ1-6, is EADIYQTPRYLVIGTGKKITLECSQTMGHDKMYWYQQDPGMELHLIHYSYGVNSTEKGDLSSESTVSRIRTEHFPLTLESARPSHTSQYLCASSGMGPYNSPLHFGNGTRLTVT.

The V and J genes are TRBV5-5 and TRBJ2-1, with 8 positions matching TRBD2. Per germline, CDR1 SGHKS and CDR2 YYEKEE (reference sequence). The CDR3 extends over 15 amino acids. The J segment lost 3 bases and the V segment lost 4 bases, leaving 6 bases of the junction unmatched. CDR3 amino acids: CASSTGGGNYNEQFF. DNA for the CDR3: TGTGCCAGCAGCACCGGGGGGGGTAACTACAATGAGCAGTTCTTC.

J is TRBJ1-1 and V is TRBV27, with D hard to call. The CDR3 is 13 residues long. Trimming cost V 1 base and J 0 bases, with 3 bases left between them. CDR1 MNHEY and CDR2 SMNVEV come from the germline V gene (reference sequence). CDR3 nucleotides: TGTGCCAGCAGTTTATTCGTGAACACTGAAGCTTTCTTT. This gives the protein CASSLFVNTEAFF.